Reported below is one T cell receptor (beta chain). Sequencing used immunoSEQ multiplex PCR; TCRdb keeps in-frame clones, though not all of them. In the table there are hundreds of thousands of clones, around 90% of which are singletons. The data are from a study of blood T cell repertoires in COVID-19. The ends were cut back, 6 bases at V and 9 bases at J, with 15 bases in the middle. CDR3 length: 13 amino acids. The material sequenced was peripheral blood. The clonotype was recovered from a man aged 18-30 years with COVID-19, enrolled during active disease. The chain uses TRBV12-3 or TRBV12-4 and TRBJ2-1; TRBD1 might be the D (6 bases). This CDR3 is CASSPQGYGEQFF. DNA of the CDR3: TGTGCCAGCAGCCCTCAGGGGTATGGTGAGCAGTTCTTC.